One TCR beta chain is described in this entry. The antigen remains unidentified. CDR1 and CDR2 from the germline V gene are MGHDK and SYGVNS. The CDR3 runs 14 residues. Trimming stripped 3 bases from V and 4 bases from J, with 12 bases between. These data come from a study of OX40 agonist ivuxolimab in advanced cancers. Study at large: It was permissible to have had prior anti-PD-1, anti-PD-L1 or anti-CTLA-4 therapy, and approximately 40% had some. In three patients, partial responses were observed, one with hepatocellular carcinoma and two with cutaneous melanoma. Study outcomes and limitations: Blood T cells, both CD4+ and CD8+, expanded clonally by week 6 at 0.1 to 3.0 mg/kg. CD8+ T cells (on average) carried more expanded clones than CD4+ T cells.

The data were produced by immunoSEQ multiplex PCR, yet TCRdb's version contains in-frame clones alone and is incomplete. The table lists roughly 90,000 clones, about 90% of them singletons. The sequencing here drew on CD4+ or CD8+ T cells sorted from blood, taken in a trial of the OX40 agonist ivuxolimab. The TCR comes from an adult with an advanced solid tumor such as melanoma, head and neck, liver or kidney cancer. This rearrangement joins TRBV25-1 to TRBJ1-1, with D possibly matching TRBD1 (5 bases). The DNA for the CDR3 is TGTGCCAGCAGTGACCTATCAGGGCGCACTGAAGCTTTCTTT. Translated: CASSDLSGRTEAFF.